This is a list of T cell receptor beta chains from one sample in a study of blood T cell repertoires in COVID-19. Assay: immunoSEQ multiplex PCR; the TCRdb copy retains only in-frame clones and omits some. The table records 260,000 or so clones, 88% of them present only once. What was sequenced was PBMCs or T cells enriched from blood (not recorded which). The origin of the receptors is a woman aged 40 to 50 with acute COVID-19. The CDR3 runs from the conserved cysteine through the conserved F or W. Each record gives: V gene, J gene, CDR3 protein.

>TRBV5-4|TRBJ2-1
CASSTGLSNEQFF
>TRBV19|TRBJ1-6
CASTRDSSNSPLHF
>TRBV28|TRBJ1-4
CASSSGQGQVEKLFF
>TRBV2|TRBJ2-5
CASVKEVAGGPETQYF
>TRBV5-1|TRBJ2-5
CASSFNGGRGLSETQYF
>TRBV27|TRBJ1-6
CASRIWTGINSPLHF
>TRBV18|TRBJ2-6
CASSPSGRNVLTF
>TRBV10-2|TRBJ2-3
CASTKGQGVVDTQYF
>TRBV12-3/TRBV12-4|TRBJ1-1
CASRSTYTEAFF
>TRBV6-2/TRBV6-3|TRBJ1-2
CASSSYGTGDGYTF
>TRBV5-1|TRBJ2-1
CASSLWGTSRVIWFF
>TRBV28|TRBJ1-5
CAASSNQPQHF
>TRBV4-3|TRBJ1-3
CASSQGAGDSGNTIYF
>TRBV12-2|TRBJ1-5
CASRLAREAGAQPQHF
>TRBV12-3/TRBV12-4|TRBJ2-7
CASSSDSYEQYF
>TRBV28|TRBJ2-3
CATGESYTDTQYF
>TRBV9|TRBJ1-3
CASSVGPNRISGNTIYF
>TRBV5-8|TRBJ1-1
CASRSGTGVTEAFF
>TRBV27|TRBJ2-2
CASSGDRDTGELFF
>TRBV28|TRBJ1-2
CASSLTSQGYGYTF
>TRBV6-5|TRBJ1-1
CATLGRMNTEAFF
>TRBV28|TRBJ2-7
CASSFPGSGGYEQYF
>TRBV5-4|TRBJ2-7
CASGTLGGVNSYEQYF
>TRBV5-1|TRBJ2-1
CASSLSPGSHNEQFF
>TRBV27|TRBJ1-2
CASSTDRLSNYGYTF
>TRBV28|TRBJ1-5
CASSWDRGLVHQPQHF
>TRBV18|TRBJ2-5
CASSPSRGPGETQYF
>TRBV29-1|TRBJ2-5
CSVELDRFVGETQYF
>TRBV25-1|TRBJ2-1
CASSDPTGLVSDEQFF
>TRBV9|TRBJ1-4
CASSVRGQGNEKLFF